These 22 T cell receptor beta chains share one sample of origin, sequenced in a study of blood T cell repertoires in COVID-19. The assay was immunoSEQ multiplex PCR, and TCRdb's table has in-frame clones only and misses some. The sample lists fewer than 100,000 clones, about 82% occurring once. Sequenced input: peripheral blood. These receptors were obtained from a middle-aged man with COVID-19, enrolled during active disease.

The chain is built from TRBV2 and TRBJ2-7, with 10 positions matching TRBD1. After removal of 8 bases from V and 6 bases from J, the junction contained 4 bases not matched to a gene. Germline V CDR1 and CDR2: SNHLY, FYNNEI. The CDR3 loop spans 12 amino acids. The CDR3 DNA reads TGTGCCAGCGGGACAGGGGAGAGCGAGCAGTACTTC. Translated: CASGTGESEQYF.

V and J are TRBV7-9 and TRBJ1-5; possibly TRBD1 for D (5 bases). Germline V CDR1 and CDR2: SEHNR, FQNEAQ (reference sequence). Trimming left V 3 bases short and J 2 bases short, with 8 bases between. The CDR3 is 14 residues long. The CDR3 DNA follows: TGTGCCAGCAGCTTTACAGGCGGCAATCAGCCCCAGCATTTT. Its protein product is CASSFTGGNQPQHF.

The CDR3 nucleotides read TGTGCCATCAGCGACTCCGGACAGGGGGATTTAGATGGCTACACCTTC. Its protein is CAISDSGQGDLDGYTF. J is TRBJ1-2 and V is TRBV10-3, with 10 bases that match TRBD1. The CDR3 extends over 16 amino acids. CDR1 and CDR2 (germline): ENHRY, SYGVKD. V dropped 6 bases and J dropped 6; count of bases not matched to a gene: 13.

This clone was detected a few times. The chain uses TRBV7-9 and TRBJ2-7; 7 bases agree with TRBD2. There are 15 residues in the CDR3. Trimming cost V 0 bases and J 2 bases; bases outside gene matches: 4. The germline V gene encodes CDR1 SEHNR and CDR2 FQNEAQ (reference sequence). The DNA for the CDR3 is TGTGCCAGCAGCTTAGCGATGGGAGGGGCCTACGAGCAGTACTTC. The encoded protein is CASSLAMGGAYEQYF.

This sequence joins TRBV4-1 and TRBJ1-2; 10 nucleotides agree with TRBD1. This CDR3 region has 16 residues. With 5 bases clipped from V and 6 bases from J, the junction kept 12 bases outside the gene matches. Per the germline V gene, CDR1 is MGHRA and CDR2 is YSYEKL. CDR3 sequence: CASSFTGTGARDGYTF. Written as DNA, the CDR3 is TGCGCCAGCAGCTTTACCGGGACAGGGGCCCGAGATGGCTACACCTTC.

The gene calls are TRBV7-9 and TRBJ1-6; 8 nucleotides line up with TRBD1. CDR1 is SEHNR and CDR2 is FQNEAQ in the germline V gene (reference sequence). V gave up 5 bases and J gave up 9 bases; unmatched junction bases: 9. The CDR3 loop spans 15 amino acids. The CDR3 nucleotides read TGTGCCAGCAGCCTCACCAGGGGGCATGGTTCACCCCTCCACTTT. It is translated as CASSLTRGHGSPLHF.

CDR3 nucleotides: TGTGCCTGGAGTCCCTCGGCGCATGGACTAGCGGGACTTCTAGAGACCCAGTACTTC. Translating gives CAWSPSAHGLAGLLETQYF. The V call is TRBV30, the J call TRBJ2-5, with TRBD2 matching over 12 bases. The CDR3 consists of 19 residues. Losses at the gene ends were 2 bases for V and 4 bases for J; bases not matched to a gene: 17. The germline gives CDR1 GTSNPN, CDR2 SVGIG (reference sequence).

The gene calls are TRBV24-1 and TRBJ2-1; TRBD2 matches at 8 bases. V lost 4 bases to trimming and J lost 6 bases; unmatched junction nucleotides: 4. Germline V gene lookup returns CDR1 KGHDR and CDR2 SFDVKD. This CDR3 comprises 14 residues. The CDR3 DNA reads TGTGCCACCAGTGAAAAGCGGGAGCCCAATGAGCAGTTCTTC. Translating it yields CATSEKREPNEQFF.

V usage is TRBV5-1 and J usage is TRBJ2-2; D ambiguous. Trimming cost V 0 bases and J 1 base, with 4 bases left between them. Germline CDR1 and CDR2: SGHRS and YFSETQ. The CDR3 is 14 residues long. This CDR3 reads CASSLEQNTGELFF. CDR3 coding DNA: TGCGCCAGCAGCTTGGAGCAGAACACCGGGGAGCTGTTTTTT.

The rearrangement links TRBV6-1 to TRBJ1-2, with 7 bases lining up with TRBD1. After removal of 3 bases from V and 5 bases from J, the junction contained 6 bases not matched to a gene. The length of the CDR3 is 14 residues. Germline V gives CDR1 MNHNS, CDR2 SASEGT. CDR3 nucleotide sequence: TGTGCCAGCAGTGATCGGGACAGTCCTTATGGCTACACCTTC. The encoded protein is CASSDRDSPYGYTF.

A remark on this clone: One junction end disagrees with the germline gene, perhaps due to a read error. This same CDR3 is encoded by further DNA sequences in the sample. The chain combines TRBV11-2 with TRBJ2-7; possibly TRBD1 for D (6 bases). The CDR3 consists of 15 residues. Germline values: CDR1 SGHAT, CDR2 FQNNGV. This chain's CDR3 is CASSLVRDTSYEQYF. Here the CDR3 DNA reads TGTGCCAGCAGTTTAGTTCGGGACACCTCCTACGAGCAGTACTTC.

The V gene is TRBV5-4, the J gene TRBJ1-1; the D is unclear. The CDR3 extends over 13 amino acids. Per the germline V gene, CDR1 is SGHNT and CDR2 is YYREEE (reference sequence). The V and J ends lost 10 bases and 5 bases respectively, with 18 bases between them. The CDR3 region has the DNA TGTGCCGCCAGTGGCGGAATACATACTGAAGCTTTCTTT. Its translation: CAASGGIHTEAFF.

The rearrangement joins TRBV5-4 to TRBJ2-5; 8 nucleotides align to TRBD1. Germline V lookup: CDR1 SGHNT, CDR2 YYREEE (reference sequence). The CDR3 length is 15 residues. The V segment lost 5 bases and the J segment 5 bases; nucleotides outside the gene matches: 11. CDR3 sequence: CASSSPGGGMETQYF. CDR3 nucleotide sequence: TGTGCCAGCAGTTCACCAGGGGGCGGGATGGAGACCCAGTACTTC.

This clone was seen once. The rearrangement links TRBV5-1 to TRBJ1-5; 7 positions match TRBD1. The V gene end was trimmed by 1 base and the J gene end by 6 bases; junction bases not matched to a gene: 7. From germline, CDR1 is SGHRS and CDR2 YFSETQ. CDR3 length: 15 residues. CDR3 residues: CASSLTGDASQPQHF. DNA of the CDR3: TGCGCCAGCAGCTTGACAGGGGATGCGAGTCAGCCCCAGCATTTT.

The chain combines TRBV5-6 with TRBJ2-1; the match to TRBD1 covers 8 bases. Germline values: CDR1 SGHDT, CDR2 YYEEEE. CDR3 length: 13 residues. V trimming: 6 bases; J trimming: 8 bases; junction bases outside the gene matches: 7. The CDR3 reads CASTKTGVYEQFF. In nucleotides, the CDR3 is TGTGCCAGCACCAAGACAGGGGTTTATGAGCAGTTCTTC. Full variable domain (remainder filled in from reference TRBV5-6 and TRBJ2-1): DAGVTQSPTHLIKTRGQQVTLRCSPKSGHDTVSWYQQALGQGPQFIFQYYEEEERQRGNFPDRFSGHQFPNYSSELNVNALLLGDSALYLCASTKTGVYEQFFGPGTRLTVL.

The chain recombines TRBV24-1 with TRBJ2-1; 10 bases map to TRBD2. Germline loops: CDR1 KGHDR, CDR2 SFDVKD. With 4 bases clipped from V and 4 bases from J, the junction kept 9 bases outside the gene matches. The CDR3 totals 17 residues. The CDR3 region has the DNA TGTGCCACCAGTGACCCCCGGACTAGCGGAACTTACAATGAGCAGTTCTTC. As protein: CATSDPRTSGTYNEQFF.

This chain joins TRBV6-2 or TRBV6-3 and TRBJ1-1; D not certain. Trimming shortened V by 5 bases and J by 0 bases, and 7 bases separated the two germline ends. The CDR3 sequence is 13 residues long. Germline V lookup: CDR1 MNHEY, CDR2 SVGEGT. The CDR3 bases are TGTGCCAGCAGTACAACAGTGAACACTGAAGCTTTCTTT. It encodes CASSTTVNTEAFF.

This clone is termed medium-sized (0.01 to 0.1%). This rearrangement joins TRBV5-6 to TRBJ2-3, with D possibly being TRBD2 (5 bases). Deletions cut 0 bases from V and 3 bases from J, with 11 bases between. The CDR3 covers 15 residues. CDR1 SGHDT and CDR2 YYEEEE come from the germline V gene. In DNA form, the CDR3 reads TGTGCCAGCAGCTTGGCGGCGGGTATGACAGATACGCAGTATTTT. It codes for CASSLAAGMTDTQYF.

The chain employs TRBV10-2 and TRBJ2-5; 10 bases are shared with TRBD2. V shed 8 bases and J 5 bases; nucleotides not matched to a gene: 11. The CDR3 totals 15 residues. Germline V gene sequence: CDR1 WSHSY, CDR2 SAAADI. The CDR3 DNA follows: TGCGCCAGCGGGGAGGTGCTAGCGGGAGTGGAGACCCAGTACTTC. Its translation is CASGEVLAGVETQYF.

As DNA, the CDR3 is TGTGCCACCAGCGGTCAGTTGAACACTGAAGCTTTCTTT. This translates into CATSGQLNTEAFF. The chain uses TRBV15 and TRBJ1-1; D remains unclear. The CDR3 extends over 13 amino acids. In germline, CDR1 is LNHNV, CDR2 YYDKDF (reference sequence). V was clipped by 5 bases and J by 0 bases, with 7 bases between them.

The chain uses TRBV4-1 and TRBJ1-5, with 7 bases identical to TRBD1. J lost 6 bases, V lost 4 bases, and 9 bases had no gene match. The CDR3 is 15 amino acids. CDR1 and CDR2 (germline): MGHRA, YSYEKL. The CDR3 DNA reads as TGCGCCAGCAGCCCCGGGGTAGGGGGCCTTCAGCCCCAGCATTTT. It encodes CASSPGVGGLQPQHF.

This chain uses TRBV7-3 with TRBJ2-3; D is ambiguous. The CDR3 runs to 15 residues. Germline V lookup: CDR1 SGHTA, CDR2 FQGTGA. Trimming pared 4 bases from V and 2 bases from J, leaving 13 bases between. This CDR3 reads CASSSRLTPTDTQYF. The CDR3 DNA sequence: TGTGCCAGCAGCTCCCGCCTAACTCCCACAGATACGCAGTATTTT. Full variable domain (rest looked up from reference TRBV7-3 and TRBJ2-3): GAGVSQTPSNKVTEKGKYVELRCDPISGHTALYWYRQSLGQGPEFLIYFQGTGAADDSGLPNDRFFAVRPEGSVSTLKIQRTERGDSAVYLCASSSRLTPTDTQYFGPGTRLTVL.